This is a list of T cell receptor beta chains from one sample in a study of cytomegalovirus exposure and HLA in healthy donors. The protocol was immunoSEQ multiplex PCR, while the TCRdb copy is restricted to in-frame clones and leaves out a portion. The sample lists about 200,000 clones, 75% to 80% occurring once. Sequenced material: PBMCs. The receptors originated from a young man in good health and CMV-seronegative. The conserved cysteine and the conserved F or W are not part of the CDR3 here. The D gene is left open where the match is weak.

D gene,V gene,CDR3 protein
TRBD1,TRBV19,ASREGGQDSYQPQH
TRBD1,TRBV13,ASSQTEQGAKGSPLH
-,TRBV23-1,ASSQSPARGDEEQY
-,TRBV29-1,SVAEGVGQPQH
-,TRBV27,ASSLDINGYT
TRBD2,TRBV9,ASSAYTGTTNEQF
TRBD2,TRBV7-2,ASSLALAPGELF
-,TRBV9,ASSVSGWEQETQY
TRBD1,TRBV5-1,ASSPGQGWSNEKLF
-,TRBV5-4,ASSLFVVGNTEAF
-,TRBV11-3,ASSPGQGPGNTIY
-,TRBV28,ASSLGQVGEKLF
TRBD1,TRBV7-2,ASSPYGQGETQY
TRBD2,TRBV9,ASSHDPSGATDTQY
TRBD1,TRBV6-5,ASSYEGQLNSPLH
-,TRBV28,ASSLLSYEQY
TRBD1,TRBV4-3,ASSQDWGTGSTDTQY
TRBD2,TRBV5-1,ASSDSGGAPDTQY
-,TRBV15,ATSREPTGVSYEQY
-,TRBV5-4,ASSLVGGQETQY
-,TRBV10-2,ASSENIFY
-,TRBV29-1,SVDAGNYGYT
TRBD1,TRBV7-9,ASSRKAGQGYEQY
TRBD1,TRBV6-5,ASRLDRVNTEAF
TRBD2,TRBV4-2,ASSQDGVAGVSQETQY
-,TRBV7-2,ASTQSWGDAF
TRBD2,TRBV4-2,ASSQEGLAGGQDTQY
-,TRBV30,ASLRHNYNEQF
-,TRBV4-1,ASSQGGAEGRLGYEQY
-,TRBV7-8,ASSLWGESNQPQH
TRBD2,TRBV5-6,ASRMGLAGASTDTQY